Included here is one T cell receptor (beta chain) sequence, with context. The antigen remains unidentified. The data stem from a study of T cell responses to AZD1222 COVID-19 vaccine. Study at large: Timing groups of about 4 and about 12 weeks for second doses were pooled. Whole-study findings and limits: A rise in Spike-specific TCR breadth and depth followed two AZD1222 doses. Baseline testing showed seropositivity in only six AZD1222 recipients. Mostly white British, mostly female donors; authors suggested clonal diversity may be underestimated.

Sequenced by immunoSEQ multiplex PCR; TCRdb stores in-frame clones only, minus some. In the table there are over 95,000 clones, around 90% of which are singletons. This CDR3 is 12 amino acids long. With 6 bases removed from V and 6 bases from J, the gap between germline ends came to 10 bases. The germline V gene encodes CDR1 SGHVS and CDR2 FQNEAQ. The chain is built from TRBV7-8 and TRBJ2-3, with D maybe TRBD1 (6 bases). The sample consisted of peripheral blood, taken on day 0 of AZD1222 vaccination. The receptor comes from an adult in good health. The CDR3, as DNA: TGTGCCAGCAGTCAAACAGGGGATACGCAGTATTTT. Amino acid sequence: CASSQTGDTQYF.